Following are 8 T cell receptor beta chains from one sample sequenced in a study of shared T cell receptors in the human thymus. This table comes from immunoSEQ multiplex PCR, and its TCRdb copy is limited to in-frame clones, with some not included. The repertoire holds approximately 760,000 clones, with roughly 88% as singletons. The data also belong to a second study, concerning human thymus T cells.

The sample consisted of thymocytes. The receptors were sampled from a girl under three years old with a congenital heart defect.

The CDR3: CASSAGQKNQPQHF. In nucleotides, the CDR3 is TGTGCCAGCAGCGCCGGACAGAAAAATCAGCCCCAGCATTTT. V is TRBV9 and J is TRBJ1-5, with D maybe TRBD1 (6 bases). There are 14 residues in the CDR3. Germline lookup yields CDR1 SGDLS and CDR2 YYNGEE. Deletions cut 3 bases from V and 4 bases from J, with 11 bases between.

This clone was counted a few times. The chain links TRBV14 to TRBJ1-1; 7 nucleotides align to TRBD1. The V segment lost 3 bases and the J segment 0 bases; nucleotides outside the gene matches: 7. The CDR3 length is 16 residues. The V gene's germline CDR1 is SGHDN and CDR2 FVKESK. The CDR3 region is CASSHTGDPMNTEAFF. The CDR3 bases are TGTGCCAGCAGCCACACAGGGGATCCAATGAACACTGAAGCTTTCTTT.

This clone was picked up one time. The genes are TRBV13 and TRBJ1-5; 7 nucleotides match TRBD1. Trimming cost V 5 bases and J 0 bases; bases outside gene matches: 10. The CDR3 extends over 17 amino acids. Per the germline V gene, CDR1 is PRHDT and CDR2 is FYEKMQ (reference sequence). CDR3 sequence reads: CASSRRQGNYSNQPQHF. CDR3 nucleotides: TGTGCCAGCAGCCGACGACAGGGAAATTATAGCAATCAGCCCCAGCATTTT.

The J gene is TRBJ1-2, the V gene TRBV4-3; 11 nucleotides match TRBD1. This CDR3 has 16 residues. Germline V gene lookup returns CDR1 LGHNA and CDR2 YSLEER. Germline trimming cut 6 bases from V and 4 bases from J; bases unmatched to any gene: 10. The DNA of the CDR3 is TGCGCCAGCAGTCAAACGGGACAGGGGGAGGTCTATGGCTACACCTTC. Protein: CASSQTGQGEVYGYTF.

J is TRBJ1-2 and V is TRBV15; D is possibly TRBD1 (6 bases). With 0 bases removed from V and 12 bases from J, the gap between germline ends came to 20 bases. This CDR3 comprises 15 residues. CDR1 is LNHNV and CDR2 is YYDKDF in the germline V gene (reference sequence). The CDR3 bases are TGTGCCACCAGCAGAGAGACGGGGCACCCTAGGGGGAACACCTTC. Protein sequence: CATSRETGHPRGNTF.

The chain joins TRBV6-6 to TRBJ2-4; TRBD2 might be the D (6 bases). This CDR3 contains 15 residues. The germline V gene encodes CDR1 MNHNY and CDR2 SVGAGI (reference sequence). V was cut by 7 bases and J by 0 bases, with 13 bases left in between. The CDR3 DNA follows: TGTGCCAGCAACTTCCGGGGGTTAGCCAAAAACATTCAGTACTTC. Its translation is CASNFRGLAKNIQYF.

For this clone: The identical CDR3 is also encoded by other nucleotide sequences in the sample. V and J are TRBV15 and TRBJ1-1; no clear D gene. Germline V gives CDR1 LNHNV, CDR2 YYDKDF (reference sequence). The CDR3 is 11 residues long. V was pared by 5 bases and J by 8 bases, with 9 bases between. The CDR3 DNA is TGTGCCACCAGCGGGCGTGGCGAAGCTTTCTTT. This translates into CATSGRGEAFF.

This chain connects TRBV5-4 to TRBJ2-7; 8 nucleotides align to TRBD1. The CDR3 runs to 16 residues. V gave up 4 bases and J gave up 5 bases; unmatched junction bases: 14. CDR1 is SGHNT and CDR2 is YYREEE in the germline V gene (reference sequence). CDR3 in amino acids: CASSPKGDRSSHEQYF. The CDR3 DNA reads as TGTGCCAGCAGCCCTAAGGGGGACAGGTCGTCCCACGAGCAGTACTTC.